Listed below are T cell receptor beta chains from one sample, sequenced in a study of T cell changes during pregnancy in multiple sclerosis. This table comes from immunoSEQ multiplex PCR, and its TCRdb copy is limited to in-frame clones, with some not included. This repertoire shows about 47,000 clones, 80% to 95% found once; its top ten account for approximately 2.2%. Sample: peripheral blood, taken in the third trimester of pregnancy. The receptors were sampled from a female donor with multiple sclerosis, enrolled in a pregnancy study. The CDR3 runs from the conserved cysteine through the conserved F or W. The D gene is left open where the match is weak. Clone sizes are given selectively: once, few, many, or a class where the clone is expanded.

D gene: NA; J gene: TRBJ2-7; V gene: TRBV5-8; clone size: NA; CDR3 length: 14; CDR3 protein: CASSLSDSNYEQYF; CDR3 DNA: TGTGCCAGCAGCTTGTCGGACAGCAACTACGAGCAGTACTTC
D gene: NA; J gene: TRBJ1-1; V gene: TRBV6-1; clone size: NA; CDR3 length: 14; CDR3 protein: CASSKRSMNTEAFF; CDR3 DNA: TGTGCCAGCAGTAAGAGGTCAATGAACACTGAAGCTTTCTTT
D gene: TRBD2; J gene: TRBJ2-1; V gene: TRBV4-1; clone size: NA; CDR3 length: 16; CDR3 protein: CASSQLSGRSDNEQFF; CDR3 DNA: TGCGCCAGCAGCCAATTGAGCGGGAGGTCCGACAATGAGCAGTTCTTC
D gene: NA; J gene: TRBJ2-7; V gene: TRBV18; clone size: once; CDR3 length: 13; CDR3 protein: CASSPQGTYEQYF; CDR3 DNA: TGTGCCAGCTCACCCCAGGGTACCTACGAGCAGTACTTC
D gene: TRBD1; J gene: TRBJ1-6; V gene: TRBV19; clone size: NA; CDR3 length: 14; CDR3 protein: CARLGQGLCSPLHF; CDR3 DNA: TGTGCCAGACTGGGACAGGGACTTTGTTCACCCCTCCACTTT
D gene: NA; J gene: TRBJ1-3; V gene: TRBV14; clone size: NA; CDR3 length: 14; CDR3 protein: CASSTGGGGNTIYF; CDR3 DNA: TGTGCCAGCAGCACCGGGGGTGGTGGAAACACCATATATTTT
D gene: TRBD1; J gene: TRBJ2-3; V gene: TRBV4-2; clone size: NA; CDR3 length: 15; CDR3 protein: CASSHPGQGADTQYF; CDR3 DNA: TGTGCCAGCAGCCACCCGGGACAGGGAGCAGATACGCAGTATTTT
D gene: NA; J gene: TRBJ2-3; V gene: TRBV5-6; clone size: NA; CDR3 length: 12; CDR3 protein: CASSKPGNTQYF; CDR3 DNA: TGTGCCAGCAGCAAACCCGGGAATACGCAGTATTTT
D gene: NA; J gene: TRBJ2-1; V gene: TRBV5-4; clone size: NA; CDR3 length: 11; CDR3 protein: CASSFLNEQFF; CDR3 DNA: TGTGCCAGCAGCTTCCTGAATGAGCAGTTCTTC
D gene: TRBD1; J gene: TRBJ2-7; V gene: TRBV18; clone size: once; CDR3 length: 14; CDR3 protein: CASSPPGTGGEQYF; CDR3 DNA: TGTGCCAGCTCACCACCCGGGACAGGGGGCGAGCAGTACTTC
D gene: NA; J gene: TRBJ2-3; V gene: TRBV19; clone size: once; CDR3 length: 13; CDR3 protein: CASSTGRGDTQYF; CDR3 DNA: TGTGCCAGTAGTACCGGGAGAGGAGATACGCAGTATTTT
D gene: TRBD1; J gene: TRBJ2-1; V gene: TRBV11-3; clone size: NA; CDR3 length: 15; CDR3 protein: CASSAVTGAYNEQFF; CDR3 DNA: TGTGCCAGCAGCGCCGTGACAGGGGCCTACAATGAGCAGTTCTTC
D gene: NA; J gene: TRBJ1-2; V gene: TRBV28; clone size: NA; CDR3 length: 13; CDR3 protein: CASSLSWRYGYTF; CDR3 DNA: TGTGCCAGCAGTTTGTCGTGGCGGTATGGCTACACCTTC
D gene: TRBD2; J gene: TRBJ2-7; V gene: TRBV9; clone size: NA; CDR3 length: 14; CDR3 protein: CASSGGLAGAEQYF; CDR3 DNA: TGTGCCAGCAGCGGGGGACTAGCGGGAGCCGAGCAGTACTTC
D gene: TRBD1; J gene: TRBJ2-7; V gene: TRBV15; clone size: NA; CDR3 length: 13; CDR3 protein: CATSALRQGEQYF; CDR3 DNA: TGTGCCACCAGCGCCCTGAGACAGGGCGAGCAGTACTTC
D gene: TRBD1; J gene: TRBJ2-5; V gene: TRBV14; clone size: NA; CDR3 length: 15; CDR3 protein: CASSRDRLYQETQYF; CDR3 DNA: TGTGCCAGCAGCCGGGACAGGTTGTACCAAGAGACCCAGTACTTC
D gene: NA; J gene: TRBJ2-7; V gene: TRBV5-8; clone size: NA; CDR3 length: 14; CDR3 protein: CASSLWDNSYEQYF; CDR3 DNA: TGTGCCAGCAGCTTATGGGACAATTCCTACGAGCAGTACTTC
D gene: NA; J gene: TRBJ1-2; V gene: TRBV19; clone size: NA; CDR3 length: 16; CDR3 protein: CASSMIWSPEFYGYTF; CDR3 DNA: TGTGCCAGTAGTATGATCTGGAGCCCAGAATTCTATGGCTACACCTTC
D gene: TRBD1; J gene: TRBJ2-5; V gene: TRBV7-3; clone size: NA; CDR3 length: 15; CDR3 protein: CASSPRQGDRKTQYF; CDR3 DNA: TGTGCCAGCAGCCCCAGACAGGGAGATAGGAAGACCCAGTACTTC
D gene: TRBD2; J gene: TRBJ2-2; V gene: TRBV19; clone size: NA; CDR3 length: 15; CDR3 protein: CASSIRSLAGGELFF; CDR3 DNA: TGTGCCAGTAGTATCAGGTCTCTAGCGGGCGGGGAGCTGTTTTTT
D gene: TRBD1; J gene: TRBJ1-5; V gene: TRBV7-9; clone size: once; CDR3 length: 13; CDR3 protein: CASSGTVNQPQHF; CDR3 DNA: TGTGCCAGCAGTGGGACAGTCAATCAGCCCCAGCATTTT
D gene: TRBD2; J gene: TRBJ2-1; V gene: TRBV11-2; clone size: NA; CDR3 length: 17; CDR3 protein: CASSTGTSGRSLNEQFF; CDR3 DNA: TGTGCCAGCAGCACGGGGACTAGCGGGAGAAGTCTCAATGAGCAGTTCTTC
D gene: TRBD2; J gene: TRBJ2-3; V gene: TRBV15; clone size: NA; CDR3 length: 13; CDR3 protein: CATSRGRADTQYF; CDR3 DNA: TGTGCCACCAGCAGGGGGAGGGCTGATACGCAGTATTTT
D gene: NA; J gene: TRBJ1-2; V gene: TRBV7-9; clone size: NA; CDR3 length: 13; CDR3 protein: CASSSQGLIGYTF; CDR3 DNA: TGTGCCAGCAGTTCCCAGGGTCTCATTGGCTACACCTTC
D gene: TRBD2; J gene: TRBJ2-7; V gene: TRBV19; clone size: few; CDR3 length: 18; CDR3 protein: CASSIDLAGVRGVGEQYF; CDR3 DNA: TGTGCCAGTAGTATAGATCTAGCGGGAGTTCGGGGGGTAGGGGAGCAGTACTTC
D gene: TRBD1; J gene: TRBJ1-2; V gene: TRBV18; clone size: NA; CDR3 length: 17; CDR3 protein: CASSPTGGNVIYYGYTF; CDR3 DNA: TGTGCCAGCTCACCGACAGGGGGGAACGTTATATACTATGGCTACACCTTC
D gene: NA; J gene: TRBJ1-2; V gene: TRBV28; clone size: NA; CDR3 length: 13; CDR3 protein: CASSLGRSYGYTF; CDR3 DNA: TGTGCCAGCAGTTTAGGGAGGAGCTATGGCTACACCTTC
D gene: NA; J gene: TRBJ2-1; V gene: TRBV2; clone size: NA; CDR3 length: 17; CDR3 protein: CASRPTINRDTYNEQFF; CDR3 DNA: TGTGCCAGCAGGCCTACTATCAACCGGGACACTTACAATGAGCAGTTCTTC
D gene: TRBD1; J gene: TRBJ2-1; V gene: TRBV6-5; clone size: once; CDR3 length: 14; CDR3 protein: CASTGQGARNEQFF; CDR3 DNA: TGTGCCAGCACTGGACAGGGGGCGCGTAATGAGCAGTTCTTC
D gene: NA; J gene: TRBJ2-3; V gene: TRBV9; clone size: NA; CDR3 length: 16; CDR3 protein: CASSVSQGGFSDTQYF; CDR3 DNA: TGTGCCAGCAGCGTATCCCAGGGGGGCTTTTCAGATACGCAGTATTTT
D gene: TRBD1; J gene: TRBJ2-7; V gene: TRBV18; clone size: NA; CDR3 length: 15; CDR3 protein: CASSPNGQGSGEQYF; CDR3 DNA: TGTGCCAGCTCACCCAACGGACAGGGTTCGGGGGAGCAGTACTTC
D gene: NA; J gene: TRBJ2-7; V gene: TRBV29-1; clone size: NA; CDR3 length: 12; CDR3 protein: CSVVSAPHEQYF; CDR3 DNA: TGCAGCGTTGTGTCTGCTCCCCACGAGCAGTACTTC
D gene: NA; J gene: TRBJ1-1; V gene: TRBV11-2; clone size: NA; CDR3 length: 14; CDR3 protein: CASSPTYGGTEAFF; CDR3 DNA: TGTGCCAGCAGCCCAACCTACGGGGGGACTGAAGCTTTCTTT
D gene: NA; J gene: TRBJ2-7; V gene: TRBV10-3; clone size: NA; CDR3 length: 13; CDR3 protein: CAISAGSSYEQYF; CDR3 DNA: TGTGCCATCAGTGCGGGTAGCTCCTACGAGCAGTACTTC
D gene: NA; J gene: TRBJ2-1; V gene: TRBV10-3; clone size: NA; CDR3 length: 15; CDR3 protein: CAISEELAGDNEQFF; CDR3 DNA: TGTGCCATCAGTGAGGAGCTAGCCGGAGACAATGAGCAGTTCTTC
D gene: NA; J gene: TRBJ2-3; V gene: TRBV7-2; clone size: NA; CDR3 length: 13; CDR3 protein: CASSPEMRDTQYF; CDR3 DNA: TGTGCCAGCAGCCCCGAGATGCGGGATACGCAGTATTTT
D gene: NA; J gene: TRBJ1-3; V gene: TRBV5-5; clone size: NA; CDR3 length: 14; CDR3 protein: CASSFLDSGNTIYF; CDR3 DNA: TGTGCCAGCAGCTTTCTAGACTCCGGAAACACCATATATTTT
D gene: TRBD2; J gene: TRBJ2-1; V gene: TRBV19; clone size: NA; CDR3 length: 16; CDR3 protein: CASSIETSGRGNEQFF; CDR3 DNA: TGTGCCAGTAGTATAGAGACTAGCGGGAGGGGGAATGAGCAGTTCTTC
D gene: TRBD2; J gene: TRBJ2-7; V gene: TRBV6-5; clone size: NA; CDR3 length: 14; CDR3 protein: CASRRLAGAYEQYF; CDR3 DNA: TGTGCCAGCAGGAGACTAGCGGGAGCCTACGAGCAGTACTTC
D gene: NA; J gene: TRBJ2-5; V gene: TRBV11-2; clone size: NA; CDR3 length: 14; CDR3 protein: CASSPTRGRETQYF; CDR3 DNA: TGTGCCAGCAGTCCGACAAGAGGGAGGGAGACCCAGTACTTC
D gene: TRBD2; J gene: TRBJ2-1; V gene: TRBV19; clone size: NA; CDR3 length: 13; CDR3 protein: CASSIDLAGMEFF; CDR3 DNA: TGTGCCAGTAGTATAGATCTAGCGGGTATGGAGTTCTTC
D gene: NA; J gene: TRBJ2-1; V gene: TRBV27; clone size: NA; CDR3 length: 16; CDR3 protein: CASSFSLPARSNEQFF; CDR3 DNA: TGTGCCAGCAGTTTCTCACTACCAGCGCGAAGCAATGAGCAGTTCTTC